This TCR beta chain was identified in a study of TET2 disruption in CD19-targeted CAR T cells (dated by TCRdb to 2017 to 2018). About the full investigation: No additional inclusion criteria were applied, and the number of samples was determined by the original clinical trial design and by sample availability.

Explained via the paper, the treatment or condition label denotes: autologous CTL019 cells: CD19 CAR with 4-1BB and CD3 zeta domains. TCR zeta and 4-1BB costimulatory signaling domains were built into the CD19 CAR. T cells for CTL019 manufacturing were collected from peripheral blood by means of leukapheresis. The DNeasy Blood and Tissue Kit was used to extract genomic DNA from pre-infusion T cells, peripheral blood, or sorted post-infusion T cells. From its cysteine to its phenylalanine, the CDR3 spans 15 amino acids. The DNA has 36 bases, all within the CDR3, and is read from base 1. CDR1 and CDR2 are read off the germline V gene as LGHNA and YNFKEQ. Between the V and J ends, shortened by 1 base and 5 bases respectively, the junction contains 15 bases. In the case of this clone: Its recognized antigen is unknown. The read finishes 3 residues shy of the CDR3 end, and the germline J gene is used to complete it.

TCR beta chain deep sequencing was performed with the immunoSEQ assay. From the authors' description of their analysis: Clonotype frequencies were computed using only productive TCR beta rearrangements. The source is immuneACCESS, and TCRdb retained only in-frame sequences with V and J called. Part of the clones is not carried over; for the studies checked, unresolved V genes explain less than half of this, and the remainder is unexplained. That table is the source of V, J and clone size, and D and trimming were worked out from the DNA. The sample's records list approximately 27,000 clones. About 2% of the sample is in the top ten clones. Findings and caveats that apply to the study as a whole: The conclusions about the patient's CAR T cells were based on extensive analysis of only one subject.

This chain joins TRBV4-2 to TRBJ2-7; TRBD2 could be the D gene, as 6 bases match. Source: CD8- CAR+ T cells sorted from cultured blood T cells, taken for CD19 CAR T cell therapy. Interpreted using the paper, the cell subset or site label stands for: CD8-negative CAR-positive T cells from the infusion product. The receptor's source is a man aged 70 or older with chronic lymphocytic leukemia. CDR3 DNA (partial): TGTGCCAGCAGCCAAGTGGGACGCGGGGATGACGAG. This translates into CASSQVGRGDDE. The entire CDR3 protein reads CASSQVGRGDDEQYF.